These 18 T cell receptor beta chains were sequenced from one sample in a study of T cell changes during pregnancy in multiple sclerosis. TCRdb's copy holds only in-frame clones and misses some; the assay was immunoSEQ multiplex PCR. Of fewer than 60,000 clones listed, around 91% are singletons. The sequences come from peripheral blood, collected in the third trimester of pregnancy. All receptors come from a female donor in good health, enrolled as a control in a pregnancy study.

This clone has just one count. The CDR3 DNA reads TGCGCCAGCAGCCAAGCAGGGGGCGGATTCTACAATGAGCAGTTCTTC. It yields the protein CASSQAGGGFYNEQFF. The rearrangement uses TRBV4-3 and TRBJ2-1, with 8 bases that match TRBD1. CDR3 size: 16 residues. Germline-derived CDR1 and CDR2 are LGHNA and YSLEER. Germline trimming cut 1 base from V and 3 bases from J; bases unmatched to any gene: 5.

This chain connects TRBV7-2 to TRBJ2-3; the D is unclear. The CDR3 contains 16 residues. Germline assignment: CDR1 SGHTA and CDR2 FQGNSA. Trimming took off 2 bases at V and 0 bases at J, with 12 bases between the two ends. CDR3: CASSLIDLSSTDTQYF. DNA for the CDR3: TGTGCCAGCAGCTTAATAGATCTCTCTAGCACAGATACGCAGTATTTT. Supplemented by reference TRBV7-2 and TRBJ2-3, the full variable domain reads GAGVSQSPSNKVTEKGKDVELRCDPISGHTALYWYRQSLGQGLEFLIYFQGNSAPDKSGLPSDRFSAERTGGSVSTLTIQRTQQEDSAVYLCASSLIDLSSTDTQYFGPGTRLTVL.

This clone was observed once. J is TRBJ1-5 and V is TRBV2; D remains ambiguous. The V end was cut by 9 bases, the J end by 0 bases, with 9 bases between. The CDR3 contains 13 residues. The germline V gene has CDR1 SNHLY and CDR2 FYNNEI. CDR3 amino acids: CASCPGSNQPQHF. The CDR3 nucleotides read TGTGCCAGTTGCCCGGGTAGCAATCAGCCCCAGCATTTT.

The CDR3 reads CASSESSGEQFF. DNA of the CDR3: TGTGCCAGCAGTGAATCTAGCGGGGAGCAGTTCTTC. This chain uses TRBV25-1 with TRBJ2-1; TRBD2 agrees at 8 bases. Germline lookup yields CDR1 MGHDK and CDR2 SYGVNS. The CDR3 spans 12 residues. With V trimmed by 1 base and J by 10 bases, 0 bases remained unmatched.

The CDR3 nucleotides are TGTGCCAGCAGAGTTACAGCAGGGTACGAGCAGTACTTC. It encodes CASRVTAGYEQYF. The genes are TRBV5-6 and TRBJ2-7, with TRBD1 as a possible D gene (5 bases). The germline gives CDR1 SGHDT, CDR2 YYEEEE. With 5 bases removed from V and 4 bases from J, the gap between germline ends came to 13 bases. The CDR3 is 13 amino acids.

This chain joins TRBV29-1 and TRBJ1-4, with D perhaps TRBD1 (6 bases). This CDR3 is built from 13 residues. The V end was cut by 6 bases, the J end by 0 bases, with 8 bases between. The germline CDR1 and CDR2 sequences are SQVTM and ANQGSEA. The CDR3 reads CSVTGPTNEKLFF. CDR3 nucleotides: TGCAGCGTAACAGGGCCAACTAATGAAAAACTGTTTTTT.

V usage is TRBV6-4 and J usage is TRBJ2-5; TRBD1 matches at 8 bases. The CDR3 spans 13 residues. Germline values: CDR1 MRHNA, CDR2 SNTAGT. V was clipped by 5 bases and J by 3 bases; unmatched bases: 2. CDR3 sequence: CASSPTGEETQYF. As DNA, the CDR3 is TGTGCCAGCAGTCCGACAGGGGAAGAGACCCAGTACTTC.

The chain combines TRBV18 with TRBJ2-7; TRBD2 might be the D (7 bases). V gave up 3 bases and J gave up 1 base, with 13 bases separating them. CDR1 KGHSH and CDR2 LQKENI come from the germline V gene. The CDR3 is 15 residues long. This CDR3 reads CASSPTRGGSYEQYF. Here the CDR3 DNA reads TGTGCCAGCTCACCGACTAGGGGGGGGTCCTACGAGCAGTACTTC.

The V call is TRBV6-4, the J call TRBJ1-2, with TRBD1 identical over 7 bases. CDR1 is MRHNA and CDR2 is SNTAGT in the germline V gene. V lost 6 bases and J lost 0; bases outside the gene matches: 7. The CDR3 runs 15 residues. DNA for the CDR3: TGTGCCAGCAGCCCAGGGGACAGAGCTAACTATGGCTACACCTTC. Protein: CASSPGDRANYGYTF.

This chain uses TRBV4-1 with TRBJ1-6; D is unclear. The germline V gene encodes CDR1 MGHRA and CDR2 YSYEKL. The CDR3 covers 16 residues. V was trimmed by 0 bases and J by 9 bases, leaving 15 bases between them. CDR3 protein: CASSQEGPQGGSPLHF. The CDR3 DNA follows: TGCGCCAGCAGCCAAGAGGGCCCACAAGGTGGTTCACCCCTCCACTTT.

The chain combines TRBV7-2 with TRBJ1-3; a weak D match, TRBD1 (5 bases). The CDR3 has 14 amino acids. V was pared by 6 bases and J by 2 bases, with 11 bases between. Germline V gene lookup returns CDR1 SGHTA and CDR2 FQGNSA. CDR3 bases: TGTGCCAGCAGTACAGGTCACCCTGGAAACACCATATATTTT. Translation: CASSTGHPGNTIYF.

This chain uses TRBV9 with TRBJ2-4; the D gene is possibly TRBD2 (7 bases). The V and J ends lost 3 bases and 7 bases respectively, with 17 bases between them. CDR1 and CDR2 (germline): SGDLS, YYNGEE. This CDR3 comprises 15 residues. The CDR3: CASSAPWGGENIQYF. The CDR3 DNA is TGTGCCAGCAGCGCCCCGTGGGGGGGCGAGAACATTCAGTACTTC.

The chain recombines TRBV18 with TRBJ1-2; 7 bases align to TRBD1. The V segment lost 3 bases and the J segment 5 bases; nucleotides outside the gene matches: 9. CDR1 and CDR2 from the germline V gene are KGHSH and LQKENI. The CDR3 loop spans 15 amino acids. As DNA, the CDR3 is TGTGCCAGCTCACCTTCGACAGGGTCAGGGTATGGCTACACCTTC. Translating it yields CASSPSTGSGYGYTF.

This clone came up once. This chain joins TRBV7-9 and TRBJ2-7, with TRBD1 matching 9 bases. Losses at the gene ends were 1 base for V and 3 bases for J; bases not matched to a gene: 10. CDR1 is SEHNR and CDR2 is FQNEAQ in the germline V gene (reference sequence). The CDR3 is 17 residues long. CDR3 region: CASSLVLSGQGHYEQYF. The CDR3 DNA follows: TGTGCCAGCAGCTTAGTTTTATCGGGACAGGGTCACTACGAGCAGTACTTC. The complete variable domain, with remaining parts taken from reference TRBV7-9 and TRBJ2-7, reads DTGVSQNPRHKITKRGQNVTFRCDPISEHNRLYWYRQTLGQGPEFLTYFQNEAQLEKSRLLSDRFSAERPKGSFSTLEIQRTEQGDSAMYLCASSLVLSGQGHYEQYFGPGTRLTVT.

V usage is TRBV6-5 and J usage is TRBJ2-3; D possibly corresponds to TRBD2 (6 bases). Germline V gene data show CDR1 as MNHEY and CDR2 as SVGAGI. The length of the CDR3 is 14 residues. Trimming removed 6 bases from V and 0 bases from J, with 10 bases in between. CDR3 nucleotides: TGTGCCAGCAGGGGGAGGCCTAGCACAGATACGCAGTATTTT. Its protein is CASRGRPSTDTQYF.

This clone was recorded at least ten times. The chain recombines TRBV15 with TRBJ2-7, with 12 nucleotides matching TRBD2. The CDR3 runs to 15 residues. After removal of 5 bases from V and 5 bases from J, the junction contained 7 bases not matched to a gene. Germline V lookup: CDR1 LNHNV, CDR2 YYDKDF (reference sequence). CDR3 amino acids: CATSPRTSGINEQYF. The CDR3 nucleotides read TGTGCCACCAGCCCCCGGACTAGCGGGATCAACGAGCAGTACTTC.

The chain combines TRBV13 with TRBJ1-2, with D tentatively TRBD1 (5 bases). The length of the CDR3 is 14 residues. Per germline, CDR1 PRHDT and CDR2 FYEKMQ (reference sequence). V was clipped by 5 bases and J by 11 bases, with 21 bases between them. CDR3: CASSDKKTAIKYTF. CDR3 bases: TGTGCCAGCAGCGATAAAAAGACAGCGATTAAGTACACCTTC.

This clone has a handful of counts. This sequence joins TRBV6-5 and TRBJ2-7; 7 bases fit TRBD1. From germline, CDR1 is MNHEY and CDR2 SVGAGI. This CDR3 comprises 13 residues. After removal of 8 bases from V and 3 bases from J, the junction contained 7 bases not matched to a gene. The chain's CDR3 is CASGKGQNYEQYF. As DNA, the CDR3 is TGTGCCAGCGGGAAGGGACAGAACTACGAGCAGTACTTC.